The clone carrying this TCR beta chain showed up just a few times. As yet, its antigen is unknown. This specimen belongs to a study of T cells after yellow fever vaccination. Overall study findings and caveats: Clonotype sharing between CD4 and CD8 compartments was small.

A single record per CDR3 protein comes from TCRdb applying MiXCR to the 5' RACE reads. Altogether 250,000 or so distinct CDR3 sequences are present, around 3.5% being singletons, with the ten largest covering under 20%. This receptor was taken from a man aged 18 to 35 who received the YFV17D yellow fever vaccine. The sequencing used PBMCs, collected 15 days after the yellow fever booster vaccination.

The DNA for the CDR3 is TGTGCCAGCAGCTCGACAAGACAGGGGTACAATGAGCAGTTCTTC. Residues: CASSSTRQGYNEQFF. This chain uses TRBV7-2 with TRBJ2-1, with TRBD1 matching 8 bases. J lost 4 bases, V lost 4 bases, and 6 bases had no gene match. Germline values: CDR1 SGHTA, CDR2 FQGNSA. The CDR3 consists of 15 residues.